One and the same sample provided the 12 T cell receptor beta chains below, sequenced in a study of blood T cell repertoires in COVID-19. The protocol was immunoSEQ multiplex PCR, while the TCRdb copy is restricted to in-frame clones and leaves out a portion. This table holds 200,000 to 250,000 clones, 88% found once. The sample taken for sequencing was PBMCs or T cells enriched from blood (not recorded which). The origin of the receptors is a woman in her forties or fifties with acute COVID-19.

The genes are TRBV7-3 and TRBJ2-3; 8 positions agree with TRBD2. The germline CDR1 and CDR2 sequences are SGHTA and FQGTGA. There are 15 residues in the CDR3. The V segment lost 5 bases and the J segment 4 bases; nucleotides outside the gene matches: 8. DNA for the CDR3: TGTGCCAGCAGCCAGGCGGGAGGTTTGGCAGATACGCAGTATTTT. It codes for CASSQAGGLADTQYF.

The CDR3 DNA follows: TGTGCCACCAGCAGAGGCACCCAGTATGGCTACACCTTC. It specifies CATSRGTQYGYTF. The chain has TRBV15 and TRBJ1-2; D is ambiguous. Germline V CDR1 and CDR2: LNHNV, YYDKDF (reference sequence). The CDR3 is 13 residues long. Trimming took 1 base from V and 5 from J, leaving 8 bases between them.

This clone was seen just once. The rearrangement joins TRBV12-3 or TRBV12-4 to TRBJ2-7, with D possibly TRBD1 on 6 matching bases. The V end was cut by 2 bases, the J end by 5 bases, with 7 bases between. CDR3 length: 12 residues. Written as DNA, the CDR3 is TGTGCCAGCAGTTTAACAGGGAACGAGCAGTACTTC. Translating gives CASSLTGNEQYF.

In this sample, this clone turned up a few times. The gene calls are TRBV3-1 (or the pseudogene TRBV3-2) and TRBJ2-7, with D hard to call. The CDR3 is 14 amino acids. Trimming took off 11 bases at V and 1 base at J, with 18 bases between the two ends. Germline CDR1 is LGHDT and CDR2 is YNNKEL (reference sequence). The CDR3: CARARDNSSYEQYF. CDR3 in DNA: TGTGCCCGCGCGAGAGACAACAGTTCCTACGAGCAGTACTTC.

The chain is built from TRBV5-4 and TRBJ2-1; 7 bases map to TRBD1. Losses at the gene ends were 2 bases for V and 8 bases for J; bases not matched to a gene: 4. The CDR3 runs 13 residues. In germline, CDR1 is SGHNT, CDR2 YYREEE (reference sequence). In DNA, the CDR3 is TGTGCCAGCAGCTTCACAGGGGTGGATGAGCAGTTCTTC. Translation: CASSFTGVDEQFF. Looking up the rest from reference TRBV5-4 and TRBJ2-1 gives the full variable domain: ETGVTQSPTHLIKTRGQQVTLRCSSQSGHNTVSWYQQALGQGPQFIFQYYREEENGRGNFPPRFSGLQFPNYSSELNVNALELDDSALYLCASSFTGVDEQFFGPGTRLTVL.

This clone was observed a single time. The chain is built from TRBV18 and TRBJ1-1; no clear D gene. Germline V lookup: CDR1 KGHSH, CDR2 LQKENI. Trimming pared 2 bases from V and 5 bases from J, leaving 9 bases between. The CDR3 spans 13 residues. The CDR3: CASSPIGITEAFF. As DNA, the CDR3 is TGTGCCAGCTCACCAATCGGTATTACTGAAGCTTTCTTT.

V gene TRBV30 combines with J gene TRBJ2-1, with 9 bases identical to TRBD1. Germline CDR1 and CDR2: GTSNPN and SVGIG (reference sequence). V gave up 8 bases and J gave up 7 bases; unmatched junction bases: 12. CDR3 length: 14 amino acids. The CDR3 loop reads CARQTGGLGNEQFF. CDR3 sequence (DNA): TGTGCCCGCCAAACAGGGGGCCTTGGGAATGAGCAGTTCTTC. The full variable domain, with the rest looked up from reference TRBV30 and TRBJ2-1, is SQTIHQWPATLVQPVGSPLSLECTVEGTSNPNLYWYRQAAGRGLQLLFYSVGIGQISSEVPQNLSASRPQDRQFILSSKKLLLSDSGFYLCARQTGGLGNEQFFGPGTRLTVL.

The chain is built from TRBV10-2 and TRBJ1-2; 11 nucleotides agree with TRBD1. The length of the CDR3 is 15 residues. Germline CDR1 reads WSHSY; CDR2 reads SAAADI. V gave up 0 bases and J gave up 10 bases; unmatched junction bases: 7. CDR3 nucleotides: TGCGCCAGCAGTGAGTCGGGACAGGGGGGAGGCGTCTACACCTTC. Translated: CASSESGQGGGVYTF.

V usage is TRBV5-1 and J usage is TRBJ2-7, with 12 nucleotides matching TRBD1. The CDR3 spans 18 residues. The ends lost 0 bases at V and 0 bases at J; junction bases unmatched: 7. CDR1 is SGHRS, CDR2 YFSETQ, per germline. The DNA of the CDR3 is TGCGCCAGCAGCTTGGGTGGGACAGGGGGCAAGCTCTCCTACGAGCAGTACTTC. Translated: CASSLGGTGGKLSYEQYF.

The chain combines TRBV12-5 with TRBJ1-1, with no clear D. Germline CDR1 and CDR2: LGHNT and FRNRAP. The V and J ends lost 9 bases and 6 bases respectively, with 20 bases between them. The CDR3 length is 14 residues. For the CDR3, the DNA is TGTGCTAGCCAAGGTGAGGGCAATTTGGCTGAAGCTTTCTTT. This codes for CASQGEGNLAEAFF.

V gene TRBV5-1 combines with J gene TRBJ1-1; D unclear. V lost 1 base to trimming and J lost 0 bases, with 4 bases between them. CDR3 size: 13 residues. Germline CDR1 SGHRS, CDR2 YFSETQ. CDR3 in amino acids: CASSLTVNTEAFF. The DNA for the CDR3 is TGCGCCAGCAGCTTGACGGTGAACACTGAAGCTTTCTTT.

This clone turned up a few times. The J gene is TRBJ2-7, the V gene TRBV7-2; 9 nucleotides line up with TRBD2. Trimming removed 5 bases from V and 2 bases from J; junction bases left unmatched: 4. Germline CDR1 is SGHTA and CDR2 is FQGNSA. The CDR3 is made up of 14 amino acids. Here the CDR3 DNA reads TGTGCCAGCAGCGTACTAGCGGGTACCTACGAGCAGTACTTC. Translated, it gives CASSVLAGTYEQYF.